Shown below are 15 T cell receptor beta chains from a single sample sequenced in a study of T cell repertoires in cytomegalovirus infection. MiXCR, run by TCRdb on the reads, gives a single entry per CDR3 protein. This table has roughly 180,000 distinct CDR3 sequences, about a fifth appearing once. No antigen has been identified for these receptors. Sample: CD8+ T cells from cultured PBMCs, taken from culture after CMV antigen stimulation. The receptors originated from a human donor in good health (CMV status not recorded). Some clones in this sample may be carry-over from other donors' samples.

The chain combines TRBV12-3 or TRBV12-4 with TRBJ1-1; 9 nucleotides line up with TRBD1. V lost 3 bases to trimming and J lost 11 bases; unmatched junction nucleotides: 1. The CDR3 length is 11 residues. The CDR3 bases are TGTGCCAGCAGTTTGGGGACAGGGGCTTTCTTT. Translated, it gives CASSLGTGAFF.

The gene calls are TRBV23-1 and TRBJ2-7; D might be TRBD1 (6 bases). TRBV23-1 is assigned to the ORF class and has an uncertain function. This CDR3 has 15 amino acids. CDR3 sequence reads: CLSSPKLTGPDEQYF. CDR3 coding DNA: TGCCTGAGCAGCCCCAAATTGACAGGCCCCGACGAGCAGTACTTC.

The chain has TRBV7-9 and TRBJ2-1; D might be TRBD2 (7 bases). V lost 5 bases and J lost 5, with 16 bases in between. The germline V gene has CDR1 SEHNR and CDR2 FQNEAQ (reference sequence). The CDR3 sequence is 15 residues long. The CDR3 sequence: CASSLTGGPDNEQFF. The DNA for the CDR3 is TGTGCCAGCAGCCTTACCGGGGGGCCCGACAATGAGCAGTTCTTC.

This chain joins TRBV6-2 or TRBV6-3 and TRBJ2-1, with 7 bases identical to TRBD1. Germline V lookup: CDR1 MNHEY, CDR2 SVGEGT. Losses at the gene ends were 0 bases for V and 3 bases for J; bases not matched to a gene: 8. CDR3 size: 17 residues. CDR3 sequence: CASSYSMETGNYNEQFF. The CDR3 bases are TGTGCCAGCAGTTACTCGATGGAGACAGGGAACTACAATGAGCAGTTCTTC.

The chain couples TRBV12-3 or TRBV12-4 to TRBJ1-2, with D possibly TRBD1 on 6 matching bases. V lost 3 bases and J 8 bases, leaving 10 bases between the germline ends. This CDR3 has 12 amino acids. The CDR3 sequence is CASSLDRGGYTF. CDR3 nucleotides: TGTGCCAGCAGTTTGGACAGAGGGGGCTACACCTTC.

The V gene is TRBV12-5, the J gene TRBJ1-1, with TRBD1 as a possible D gene (5 bases). The V gene's germline CDR1 is LGHNT and CDR2 FRNRAP. Trimming removed 1 base from V and 6 bases from J, with 9 bases in between. The CDR3 extends over 13 amino acids. The CDR3 sequence: CASGLDGGAEAFF. CDR3 nucleotides: TGTGCTAGTGGTTTGGACGGGGGGGCTGAAGCTTTCTTT.

The chain combines TRBV6-1 with TRBJ2-5; tentatively, D is TRBD1 or TRBD2 (6 bases each). The CDR3 runs 14 residues. CDR1 MNHNS and CDR2 SASEGT come from the germline V gene. V was shortened by 6 bases and J by 6 bases, with 17 bases between the two germline ends. For the CDR3, the DNA is TGTGCCAGCAGCCTCGGTAGGGGGGCCAAGACCCAGTACTTC. Its translation is CASSLGRGAKTQYF.

The table lists this clonotype with a few counts. The CDR3 DNA reads TGCGCCAGCAGCCAAGATGTTGAAGGGGTGAGCTATGGCTACACCTTC. Translation: CASSQDVEGVSYGYTF. The J gene is TRBJ1-2, the V gene TRBV4-1; tentatively, D is TRBD1 (5 bases). The CDR3 is made up of 16 amino acids. Germline CDR1 reads MGHRA; CDR2 reads YSYEKL. Trimming pared 0 bases from V and 4 bases from J, leaving 15 bases between.

The CDR3 region is CASSLRQGVGETQYF. The DNA of the CDR3 is TGTGCCAGCAGCTTACGACAGGGGGTAGGAGAGACCCAGTACTTC. The V call is TRBV13, the J call TRBJ2-5; 9 bases map to TRBD1. The CDR3 spans 15 residues. Per the germline V gene, CDR1 is PRHDT and CDR2 is FYEKMQ (reference sequence). Germline trimming cut 2 bases from V and 4 bases from J; bases unmatched to any gene: 5.

The chain couples TRBV7-2 to TRBJ2-2, with 9 bases lining up with TRBD1. J lost 5 bases, V lost 0 bases, and 13 bases had no gene match. The germline CDR1 and CDR2 sequences are SGHTA and FQGNSA. The CDR3 covers 19 residues. This chain's CDR3 is CASSLAEDNRDRETGELFF. The CDR3 nucleotides read TGTGCCAGCAGCTTAGCTGAGGATAACCGGGACAGGGAAACCGGGGAGCTGTTTTTT.

The gene calls are TRBV12-3 or TRBV12-4 and TRBJ1-2; 12 bases match TRBD1. This CDR3 is 17 amino acids long. With V trimmed by 3 bases and J by 1 base, 6 bases remained unmatched. CDR3 DNA sequence: TGTGCCAGCAGTTTCGCGGGACAGGGGGCTTATAACTATGGCTACACCTTC. Protein sequence: CASSFAGQGAYNYGYTF.

V gene TRBV2 combines with J gene TRBJ2-5, with 8 bases matching TRBD2. V gave up 8 bases and J gave up 1 base; unmatched junction bases: 9. This CDR3 has 15 residues. CDR1 and CDR2 (germline): SNHLY, FYNNEI. The chain's CDR3 is CASLGAGGPQETQYF. Written as DNA, the CDR3 is TGTGCCAGCCTAGGGGCGGGGGGCCCCCAAGAGACCCAGTACTTC.

This clonotype was seen a handful of times. The V and J genes are TRBV6-1 and TRBJ2-3; the D is unclear. V was cut by 2 bases and J by 4 bases, with 13 bases left in between. The germline V gene encodes CDR1 MNHNS and CDR2 SASEGT. The CDR3 sequence is 15 residues long. The CDR3 reads CASSEIYSPADTQYF. CDR3 sequence (DNA): TGTGCCAGCAGTGAAATTTACAGCCCCGCAGATACGCAGTATTTT.

This clonotype has a handful of counts. The chain combines TRBV7-9 with TRBJ2-7, with 7 bases matching TRBD1. Germline CDR1 is SEHNR and CDR2 is FQNEAQ (reference sequence). The ends lost 5 bases at V and 4 bases at J; junction bases unmatched: 8. The CDR3 runs to 14 residues. The CDR3 DNA sequence: TGTGCCAGCAGCGGAGTAGGGACAGATTACGAGCAGTACTTC. Amino acids: CASSGVGTDYEQYF.

This sequence joins TRBV4-3 and TRBJ2-2; 8 bases map to TRBD1. Trimming removed 0 bases from V and 1 base from J; junction bases left unmatched: 4. From germline, CDR1 is LGHNA and CDR2 YSLEER. The length of the CDR3 is 17 residues. CDR3 in amino acids: CASSQEGDRMNTGELFF. The CDR3 nucleotides read TGCGCCAGCAGCCAAGAGGGGGACAGGATGAACACCGGGGAGCTGTTTTTT.